Below, 27 T cell receptor beta chains from the same sample are listed, as sequenced in a study of response to subunit inactivated influenza vaccine. In TCRdb, the RT-PCR reads were re-called with MiXCR into one record per CDR3 protein. The sample lists fewer than 700,000 distinct CDR3 sequences, approximately 13% occurring once. The specimen was PBMCs from blood, collected about 40 days after vaccination. Receptors were obtained from a man over 45 who received an inactivated influenza vaccine.

The chain employs TRBV11-2 and TRBJ2-5; D remains unclear. CDR1 is SGHAT, CDR2 FQNNGV, per germline. Trimming pared 2 bases from V and 3 bases from J, leaving 10 bases between. CDR3 length equals 14 residues. The CDR3 region has the DNA TGTGCCAGCAGCTTAATCTCCGGAGAAGAGACCCAGTACTTC. This codes for CASSLISGEETQYF.

The chain links TRBV28 to TRBJ2-1; 9 positions agree with TRBD2. The ends lost 4 bases at V and 4 bases at J; junction bases unmatched: 5. The CDR3 runs to 15 residues. Germline V gene sequence: CDR1 MDHEN, CDR2 SYDVKM. In nucleotides, the CDR3 is TGTGCCAGCAGTTCTAGCGGGGCTAAGTACAATGAGCAGTTCTTC. Translated, it gives CASSSSGAKYNEQFF.

This clonotype has at least ten counts. This rearrangement joins TRBV20-1 to TRBJ2-5, with D tentatively TRBD2 (7 bases). CDR3 size: 13 residues. The ends were cut back, 4 bases at V and 5 bases at J, with 14 bases in the middle. Germline V gene data show CDR1 as DFQATT and CDR2 as SNEGSKA (reference sequence). In nucleotides, the CDR3 is TGCAGTGCTACGAAGGGGGGGCCGGAGACCCAGTACTTC. Protein sequence: CSATKGGPETQYF.

This clonotype turned up a few times. Sequence at one end of the junction differs from germline and may be a read error. DNA for the CDR3: TGTGCTAGCAGCACCGGGACAGGGTCCTACAATGAGCAGTTCTTC. Translated: CASSTGTGSYNEQFF. The gene calls are TRBV7-7 and TRBJ2-1; 9 nucleotides align to TRBD1. The CDR3 is 15 amino acids. CDR1 and CDR2 from the germline V gene are SSHAT and FNYEAQ (reference sequence).

This clonotype was seen at least ten times. This chain connects TRBV20-1 to TRBJ2-7, with D perhaps TRBD1 (5 bases). CDR3 length equals 15 residues. Trimming took 1 base from V and 4 from J, leaving 17 bases between them. Germline V gene data show CDR1 as DFQATT and CDR2 as SNEGSKA (reference sequence). This CDR3 reads CSARGTNSGAYEQYF. The CDR3 DNA sequence: TGCAGTGCTAGAGGGACAAATTCAGGTGCTTACGAGCAGTACTTC.

In this sample, this clonotype turned up a few times. The chain combines TRBV2 with TRBJ2-3; D remains unclear. Germline V lookup: CDR1 SNHLY, CDR2 FYNNEI. The V and J ends lost 7 bases and 3 bases respectively, with 11 bases between them. The CDR3 is 13 residues long. The CDR3 sequence is CASNIYSTDTQYF. In DNA, the CDR3 is TGTGCCAGCAACATCTACTCAACAGATACGCAGTATTTT.

CDR3 nucleotides: TGTGCCAGCAGAGCGGGACATATGAACAATGAGCAGTTCTTC. It encodes CASRAGHMNNEQFF. The genes are TRBV27 and TRBJ2-1, with D possibly being TRBD2 (7 bases). Germline assignment: CDR1 MNHEY and CDR2 SMNVEV (reference sequence). Trimming cost V 6 bases and J 5 bases, with 14 bases left between them. The CDR3 is made up of 14 amino acids.

The chain couples TRBV20-1 to TRBJ1-2; a possible D gene is TRBD1 (5 bases). This CDR3 has 14 amino acids. V was clipped by 3 bases and J by 4 bases, with 15 bases between them. Germline CDR1 is DFQATT and CDR2 is SNEGSKA (reference sequence). In DNA form, the CDR3 reads TGCAGTGCTAGTAGTCAGACGCAGGGCTATGGCTACACCTTC. This encodes CSASSQTQGYGYTF.

A few counts support this clonotype. This chain connects TRBV5-1 to TRBJ1-4, with unresolved D. From germline, CDR1 is SGHRS and CDR2 YFSETQ. This CDR3 comprises 14 residues. Trimming cost V 4 bases and J 5 bases, with 12 bases left between them. CDR3 sequence: CASSMTAYNEKLFF. The CDR3, as DNA: TGCGCCAGCAGCATGACCGCGTACAATGAAAAACTGTTTTTT.

This chain links TRBV3-1 with TRBJ1-3; D is uncertain. CDR3 length: 15 residues. Germline-derived CDR1 and CDR2 are LGHDT and YNNKEL (reference sequence). The germline V and J ends were trimmed by 1 base and 0 bases, with 7 bases remaining between them. This CDR3 reads CASSQGSYSGNTIYF. In DNA, the CDR3 is TGTGCCAGCAGCCAAGGAAGCTACTCTGGAAACACCATATATTTT.

This clonotype was seen more than once but under ten times. CDR3 in amino acids: CAISEGQLPWNEQFF. CDR3 DNA: TGTGCCATCAGTGAGGGACAGCTCCCCTGGAATGAGCAGTTCTTC. This chain links TRBV10-3 with TRBJ2-1; maybe TRBD1 (6 bases). Looked up from germline, CDR1 is ENHRY and CDR2 is SYGVKD. Trimming pared 2 bases from V and 7 bases from J, leaving 15 bases between. CDR3 length equals 15 residues.

V gene TRBV9 combines with J gene TRBJ2-7; a possible D gene is TRBD1 (5 bases). V was clipped by 0 bases and J by 0 bases, with 7 bases between them. Per germline, CDR1 SGDLS and CDR2 YYNGEE. The CDR3 length is 14 residues. As DNA, the CDR3 is TGTGCCAGCAGCGTAGACAGGAGCTCCTACGAGCAGTACTTC. The encoded protein is CASSVDRSSYEQYF.

The J gene is TRBJ2-7, the V gene TRBV9, with 8 bases fitting TRBD1. This CDR3 spans 15 amino acids. J lost 1 base, V lost 0 bases, and 3 bases had no gene match. Germline CDR1 SGDLS, CDR2 YYNGEE. The CDR3 is CASSVEGQASYEQYF. The CDR3 nucleotides read TGTGCCAGCAGCGTAGAGGGACAGGCATCCTACGAGCAGTACTTC. The full variable domain, its missing parts supplied by reference TRBV9 and TRBJ2-7, is DSGVTQTPKHLITATGQRVTLRCSPRSGDLSVYWYQQSLDQGLQFLIQYYNGEERAKGNILERFSAQQFPDLHSELNLSSLELGDSALYFCASSVEGQASYEQYFGPGTRLTVT.

CDR3 residues: CASRKDVSSGANVLTF. Here the CDR3 DNA reads TGTGCCAGCAGAAAGGACGTAAGCTCTGGGGCCAACGTCCTGACTTTC. The chain carries TRBV6-1 and TRBJ2-6; unclear D gene. Per the germline V gene, CDR1 is MNHNS and CDR2 is SASEGT. The V and J ends lost 6 bases and 0 bases respectively, with 12 bases between them. The CDR3 spans 16 residues.

This clonotype was found a few times. The chain combines TRBV12-3 or TRBV12-4 with TRBJ2-1; 10 bases line up with TRBD2. Trimming cost V 3 bases and J 3 bases; bases outside gene matches: 2. The CDR3 is 15 residues long. CDR3 loop: CASSLGLALYNEQFF. CDR3 nucleotide sequence: TGTGCCAGCAGTTTGGGACTAGCGCTCTACAATGAGCAGTTCTTC.

This clonotype has only a few counts. The chain uses TRBV5-6 and TRBJ2-1; 9 nucleotides agree with TRBD1. CDR1 is SGHDT, CDR2 YYEEEE, per germline. The length of the CDR3 is 16 residues. V dropped 0 bases and J dropped 5; count of bases not matched to a gene: 6. The CDR3 sequence is CASSLGSTGGNNEQFF. In DNA, the CDR3 is TGTGCCAGCAGCTTGGGTTCGACAGGGGGTAACAATGAGCAGTTCTTC.

This clonotype was observed a few times. This CDR3 reads CAISPTGRAYNEQFF. The CDR3 DNA reads TGTGCCATCAGTCCAACAGGGAGGGCCTACAATGAGCAGTTCTTC. This chain joins TRBV10-3 and TRBJ2-1; possibly TRBD2 for D (7 bases). V dropped 5 bases and J dropped 2 bases, with 13 bases sitting between them. Germline V gives CDR1 ENHRY, CDR2 SYGVKD. This CDR3 region has 15 residues.

The chain uses TRBV6-1 and TRBJ1-5; D unresolved. Trimming cost V 5 bases and J 5 bases, with 16 bases left between them. This CDR3 has 15 amino acids. The germline V gene encodes CDR1 MNHNS and CDR2 SASEGT. This CDR3 reads CASSLGWGSDQPQHF. The CDR3 DNA follows: TGTGCCAGCAGTCTAGGTTGGGGTTCTGATCAGCCCCAGCATTTT.

This clonotype has only a few counts. This chain joins TRBV7-9 and TRBJ2-4, with unresolved D. Deletions cut 1 base from V and 8 bases from J, with 6 bases between. Looked up from germline, CDR1 is SEHNR and CDR2 is FQNEAQ (reference sequence). CDR3 length equals 12 residues. CDR3 protein: CASSLDGYIQYF. The CDR3 region has the DNA TGTGCCAGCAGCTTAGACGGGTACATTCAGTACTTC.

On this clonotype itself: A junction end diverges from the germline sequence, so it may reflect a read error. This CDR3 reads CCAQRGQTYLHDEQFF. CDR3 coding DNA: TGCTGTGCCCAGCGGGGACAGACCTACCTTCACGATGAGCAGTTCTTC. This chain uses TRBV20-1 with TRBJ2-1; D possibly matches TRBD1 or TRBD2 (7 bases each). This CDR3 is built from 16 residues. Germline lookup yields CDR1 DFQATT and CDR2 SNEGSKA (reference sequence).

J is TRBJ2-3 and V is TRBV10-3, with 10 positions matching TRBD2. Germline V lookup: CDR1 ENHRY, CDR2 SYGVKD. The CDR3 consists of 18 residues. J lost 2 bases, V lost 3 bases, and 11 bases had no gene match. The CDR3 is CAISDLVAGGLHTDTQYF. Written as DNA, the CDR3 is TGTGCCATCAGTGATTTAGTAGCGGGGGGACTACACACAGATACGCAGTATTTT.

This clonotype showed up many times. The chain recombines TRBV5-1 with TRBJ2-3; D might be TRBD1 (6 bases). CDR3 size: 11 residues. Germline assignment: CDR1 SGHRS and CDR2 YFSETQ. Deletions cut 6 bases from V and 8 bases from J, with 10 bases between. The CDR3 loop reads CASMGAGTQYF. CDR3 sequence (DNA): TGCGCCAGCATGGGGGCCGGTACGCAGTATTTT.

The chain is built from TRBV4-1 and TRBJ2-1; 9 bases match TRBD2. Germline values: CDR1 MGHRA, CDR2 YSYEKL. With 0 bases clipped from V and 13 bases from J, the junction kept 10 bases outside the gene matches. There are 15 residues in the CDR3. CDR3 sequence: CASSQDSPREGPQFF. The CDR3 DNA sequence: TGCGCCAGCAGCCAAGATTCGCCGCGGGAGGGCCCTCAGTTCTTC.

This chain uses TRBV18 with TRBJ2-2; TRBD1 might be the D (6 bases). Germline lookup yields CDR1 KGHSH and CDR2 LQKENI. V was clipped by 6 bases and J by 5 bases, with 10 bases between them. This CDR3 comprises 13 residues. In DNA form, the CDR3 reads TGTGCCAGCTCCCGAGGACAGACCGGGGAGCTGTTTTTT. This codes for CASSRGQTGELFF.

V is TRBV7-2 and J is TRBJ1-5; D remains unclear. The ends were cut back, 7 bases at V and 0 bases at J, with 10 bases in the middle. Germline V gives CDR1 SGHTA, CDR2 FQGNSA. This CDR3 has 14 amino acids. The DNA of the CDR3 is TGTGCCAGCAACGAGGGTTATAGCAATCAGCCCCAGCATTTT. This gives the protein CASNEGYSNQPQHF.

The chain is built from TRBV12-3 or TRBV12-4 and TRBJ1-4; D remains unclear. The CDR3 consists of 12 residues. V lost 7 bases and J lost 3, with 6 bases in between. CDR3 in amino acids: CASTRPNEKLFF. The CDR3 coding sequence is TGTGCCAGCACCCGCCCTAATGAAAAACTGTTTTTT.

Only a few counts were recorded for this clonotype. The chain joins TRBV20-1 to TRBJ1-2; maybe TRBD1 (5 bases). V lost 1 base and J 5 bases, leaving 14 bases between the germline ends. Germline V gene lookup returns CDR1 DFQATT and CDR2 SNEGSKA (reference sequence). CDR3 size: 14 residues. The CDR3 here is CSARGPAGRYGYTF. As DNA, the CDR3 is TGCAGTGCTAGAGGTCCGGCAGGGAGATATGGCTACACCTTC.